The 2 T cell receptor beta chains presented below share a single source sample, sequenced in a study of blood T cell repertoires in COVID-19. Produced via immunoSEQ multiplex PCR; TCRdb's table is partial and in-frame only. The sample yields about 270,000 clones, around four fifths seen once. The sequencing sample was made of peripheral blood. These receptors were obtained from a woman aged 45-59 years with active or convalescent COVID-19.

This clone was counted between two and nine times. The V call is TRBV7-3, the J call TRBJ1-5; D call uncertain. From germline, CDR1 is SGHTA and CDR2 FQGTGA. V was shortened by 6 bases and J by 7 bases, with 13 bases between the two germline ends. The length of the CDR3 is 13 residues. CDR3 sequence: CASRSLQAQPQHF. CDR3 nucleotide sequence: TGTGCCAGCAGATCCCTTCAGGCCCAGCCCCAGCATTTT.

J is TRBJ2-2 and V is TRBV7-2; D is possibly TRBD2 (6 bases). CDR3 length: 14 amino acids. Germline V lookup: CDR1 SGHTA, CDR2 FQGNSA. The V end lost 2 bases, the J end lost 7 bases, and 11 bases lay between the germline ends. The CDR3: CASSLSTSFGELFF. CDR3 nucleotides: TGTGCCAGCAGCTTATCTACTAGCTTCGGGGAGCTGTTTTTT.